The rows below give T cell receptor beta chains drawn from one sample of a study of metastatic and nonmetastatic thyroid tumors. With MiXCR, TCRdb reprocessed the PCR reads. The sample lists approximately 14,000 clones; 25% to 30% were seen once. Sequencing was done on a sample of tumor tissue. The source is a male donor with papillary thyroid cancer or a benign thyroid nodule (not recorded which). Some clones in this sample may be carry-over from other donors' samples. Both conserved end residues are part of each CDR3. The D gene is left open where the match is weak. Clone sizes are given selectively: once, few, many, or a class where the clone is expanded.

DNA: TGTGCCAGCAGCTTATACGATACGCAGTATTTT; CDR3: CASSLYDTQYF; J: TRBJ2-3; length: 11; D: .; size: many; V: TRBV7-6
DNA: TGTGCCACCAGCAGAGATCGGGTAACGGGGAACACCATATATTTT; CDR3: CATSRDRVTGNTIYF; J: TRBJ1-3; length: 15; D: .; size: .; V: TRBV15
DNA: TGTGCCAGCTCACACAAAGGGGGGTCGGCACTAGCGGGACCGACCTACGAGCAGTACTTC; CDR3: CASSHKGGSALAGPTYEQYF; J: TRBJ2-7; length: 20; D: TRBD2; size: .; V: TRBV18
DNA: TGTGCCAGCAGCTTAGCCCGACAGGGAACCCACAATGAGCAGTTCTTC; CDR3: CASSLARQGTHNEQFF; J: TRBJ2-1; length: 16; D: TRBD1; size: .; V: TRBV7-2
DNA: TGTGCTAGCAGTTGGAGGAGCGATACCGGGGAGCTGTTTTTT; CDR3: CASSWRSDTGELFF; J: TRBJ2-2; length: 14; D: .; size: many; V: TRBV7-7
DNA: TGTGCCAGCGGTTTATCCAGGGGGCCCTACAATGAGCAGTTCTTC; CDR3: CASGLSRGPYNEQFF; J: TRBJ2-1; length: 15; D: TRBD1; size: .; V: TRBV27
DNA: TGTGCCAGTAGTCCTACCTTCGGCGGTTATGGCTACACCTTC; CDR3: CASSPTFGGYGYTF; J: TRBJ1-2; length: 14; D: .; size: few; V: TRBV19
DNA: TGCGCCAGCAGCTTCCTAGTTCTAGGCAATGAGCAGTTCTTC; CDR3: CASSFLVLGNEQFF; J: TRBJ2-1; length: 14; D: .; size: .; V: TRBV5-1
DNA: TGTGCCAGTAGTATAGGGGGGAGGCAAGAGACCCAGTACTTC; CDR3: CASSIGGRQETQYF; J: TRBJ2-5; length: 14; D: .; size: many; V: TRBV19
DNA: TGTGCCAGCAGTTACGACCGGGACAGGGGGCTTTACGAGCAGTACTTC; CDR3: CASSYDRDRGLYEQYF; J: TRBJ2-7; length: 16; D: TRBD1; size: few; V: TRBV6-2/TRBV6-3
DNA: TGTGCCAGCTCACCACCGGACAGGCTGAACTATGGCTACACCTTC; CDR3: CASSPPDRLNYGYTF; J: TRBJ1-2; length: 15; D: TRBD1; size: .; V: TRBV18
DNA: TGCGCCAGCAGCTATGGCTTCAGGCAACCGGCTTTCTTT; CDR3: CASSYGFRQPAFF; J: TRBJ1-1; length: 13; D: .; size: once; V: TRBV5-1
DNA: TGTGCCAGCAGTGGTCCAGGGATCTACGAGCAGTACTTC; CDR3: CASSGPGIYEQYF; J: TRBJ2-7; length: 13; D: .; size: few; V: TRBV2
DNA: TGTGCCAGCAGTTCCGGGACTAGCGCCCATGAGCAGTTCTTC; CDR3: CASSSGTSAHEQFF; J: TRBJ2-1; length: 14; D: TRBD2; size: .; V: TRBV7-3
DNA: TGTGCCAGCAGTGAACTCCTTTGTGGGGATGGCTACACCTTC; CDR3: CASSELLCGDGYTF; J: TRBJ1-2; length: 14; D: .; size: .; V: TRBV6-1